Presented here are 2 T cell receptor beta chains from one specimen sequenced in a study of cytomegalovirus exposure and HLA in healthy donors. Vbeta (60) and Jbeta (13) primers were used in the PCR. The protocol was immunoSEQ multiplex PCR, while the TCRdb copy is restricted to in-frame clones and leaves out a portion. The data hold 150,000 to 200,000 clones, with around 80% observed a single time. Sequenced: PBMCs. All receptors come from a man under 40 in good health and CMV-seropositive.

The table lists this clone with a count of one. The sample contains more than one DNA sequence encoding this CDR3. The chain uses TRBV9 and TRBJ2-3, with D hard to call. The length of the CDR3 is 15 residues. The V gene lost 2 bases and the J gene lost 0 bases, with 10 bases spanning the gap. Germline V CDR1 and CDR2: SGDLS, YYNGEE. CDR3 bases: TGTGCCAGCAGCGTCCTACCTACTAGCACAGATACGCAGTATTTT. Translating it yields CASSVLPTSTDTQYF.

The CDR3 spells CASSYRDMSPYGYTF. The DNA of the CDR3 is TGTGCCAGCAGTTACAGGGACATGTCCCCCTATGGCTACACCTTC. The gene calls are TRBV6-5 and TRBJ1-2; maybe TRBD1 (6 bases). Per the germline V gene, CDR1 is MNHEY and CDR2 is SVGAGI. The ends were cut back, 2 bases at V and 4 bases at J, with 14 bases in the middle. The CDR3 totals 15 residues.